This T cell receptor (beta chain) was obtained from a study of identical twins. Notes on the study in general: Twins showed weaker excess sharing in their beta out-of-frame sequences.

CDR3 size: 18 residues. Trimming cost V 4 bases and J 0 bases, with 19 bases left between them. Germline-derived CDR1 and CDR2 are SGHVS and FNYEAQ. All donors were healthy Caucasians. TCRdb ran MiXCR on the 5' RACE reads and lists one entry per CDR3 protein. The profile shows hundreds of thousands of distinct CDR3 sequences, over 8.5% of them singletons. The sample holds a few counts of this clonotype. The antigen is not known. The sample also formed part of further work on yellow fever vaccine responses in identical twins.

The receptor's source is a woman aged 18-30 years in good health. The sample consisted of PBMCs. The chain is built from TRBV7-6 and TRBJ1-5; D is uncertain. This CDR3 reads CASSCRANTAYSNQPQHF. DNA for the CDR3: TGTGCCAGCAGCTGTAGGGCAAACACCGCATATAGCAATCAGCCCCAGCATTTT.